This T cell receptor beta chain was sequenced during a study of blood T cell repertoires in COVID-19. Study context: Samples representing acute and convalescent COVID-19 were sourced from the United States, Italy and Spain.

In the original processing: By means of reference gene primer amplification, nucleated cell counts were estimated. Sequencing used immunoSEQ multiplex PCR; TCRdb keeps in-frame clones, though not all of them. V, J and clone size were drawn from that table, and D and trimming were deduced from the DNA. Among 150,000 to 200,000 clones listed, under 90% were seen once. This clonotype was sampled from a middle-aged man with acute or convalescent COVID-19. The sequencing input was peripheral blood.

Here the CDR3 reads CASSLKTNGELFF. As DNA, the CDR3 is TGTGCCAGCAGCTTAAAGACAAACGGGGAGCTGTTTTTT. The gene calls are TRBV7-2 and TRBJ2-2; no clear D. V shed 2 bases and J shed 7 bases, with 8 bases lying between them. The CDR3 is 13 residues long. Looked up from germline, CDR1 is SGHTA and CDR2 is FQGNSA.